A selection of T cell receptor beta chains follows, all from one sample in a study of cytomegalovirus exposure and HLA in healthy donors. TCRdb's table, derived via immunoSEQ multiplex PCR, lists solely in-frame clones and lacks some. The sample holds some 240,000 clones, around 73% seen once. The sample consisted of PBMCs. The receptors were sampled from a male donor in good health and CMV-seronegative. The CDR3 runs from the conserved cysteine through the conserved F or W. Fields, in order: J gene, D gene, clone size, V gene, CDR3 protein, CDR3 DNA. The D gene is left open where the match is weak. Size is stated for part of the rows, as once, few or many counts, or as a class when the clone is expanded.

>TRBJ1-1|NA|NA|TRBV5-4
CASSHRGTEAFF
TGTGCCAGCAGCCATAGAGGCACTGAAGCTTTCTTT
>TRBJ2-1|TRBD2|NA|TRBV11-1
CASSLGWTSGRSYNEQFF
TGTGCCAGCAGCTTAGGATGGACTAGCGGGAGGTCCTACAATGAGCAGTTCTTC
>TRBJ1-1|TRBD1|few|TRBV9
CASSVPTGGSEAFF
TGTGCCAGCAGCGTGCCGACAGGGGGATCTGAAGCTTTCTTT
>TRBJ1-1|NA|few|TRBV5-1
CASSSGTINTEAFF
TGCGCCAGCAGCTCCGGGACAATCAACACTGAAGCTTTCTTT
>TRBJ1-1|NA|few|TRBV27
CASRRVNTEAFF
TGTGCCAGCAGGAGAGTGAACACTGAAGCTTTCTTT
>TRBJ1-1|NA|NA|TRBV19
CASSIGVGGNTEAFF
TGTGCCAGTAGTATCGGGGTCGGGGGGAACACTGAAGCTTTCTTT
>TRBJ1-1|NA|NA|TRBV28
CASSRTAYSEAFF
TGTGCCAGCAGTCGGACAGCCTACTCCGAAGCTTTCTTT
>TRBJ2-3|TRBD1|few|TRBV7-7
CASSLGAGGLDTQYF
TGTGCCAGCAGCTTAGGCGCAGGGGGCTTAGATACGCAGTATTTT
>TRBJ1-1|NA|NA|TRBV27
CASHSPTERSGTEAFF
TGTGCCAGCCACTCACCGACTGAAAGAAGTGGCACTGAAGCTTTCTTT
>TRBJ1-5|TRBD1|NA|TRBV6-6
CASSPPGQSNQPQHF
TGTGCCAGCAGCCCTCCGGGACAGAGCAATCAGCCCCAGCATTTT
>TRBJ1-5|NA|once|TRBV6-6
CASRAGQSSNQPQHF
TGTGCCAGCAGGGCTGGACAGTCTAGCAATCAGCCCCAGCATTTT
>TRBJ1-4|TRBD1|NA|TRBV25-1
CASSGTGSYLGKLFF
TGTGCCAGCAGTGGGACAGGATCGTACCTTGGAAAACTGTTTTTT
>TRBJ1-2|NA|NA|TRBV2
CASGVGGGNYGYTF
TGTGCCAGCGGGGTGGGTGGGGGGAACTATGGCTACACCTTC
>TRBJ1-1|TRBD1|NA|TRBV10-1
CASSATGGDTEAFF
TGCGCCAGCAGTGCTACAGGGGGAGATACTGAAGCTTTCTTT
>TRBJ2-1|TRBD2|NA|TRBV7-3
CASSFGTSSNEQFF
TGTGCCAGCAGCTTCGGGACTAGTAGCAATGAGCAGTTCTTC
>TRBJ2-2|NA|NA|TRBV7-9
CASSLSMGANTGELFF
TGTGCCAGCAGCTTATCCATGGGGGCTAACACCGGGGAGCTGTTTTTT
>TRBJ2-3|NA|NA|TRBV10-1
CASSYAGDTQYF
TGCGCCAGCAGCTACGCCGGGGATACGCAGTATTTT
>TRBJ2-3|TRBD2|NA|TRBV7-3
CASSFTSGIADTQYF
TGTGCCAGCAGCTTCACTAGCGGGATAGCAGATACGCAGTATTTT
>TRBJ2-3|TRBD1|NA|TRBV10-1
CASSETGETDTQYF
TGCGCCAGCAGTGAGACAGGGGAGACAGATACGCAGTATTTT
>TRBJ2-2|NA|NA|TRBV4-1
CASSHTQGPANTGELFF
TGCGCCAGCAGCCACACTCAGGGGCCCGCTAACACCGGGGAGCTGTTTTTT
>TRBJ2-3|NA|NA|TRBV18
CASSPRGADTQYF
TGTGCCAGCTCACCACGGGGGGCAGATACGCAGTATTTT
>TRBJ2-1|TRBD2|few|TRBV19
CASSIGGTIGNEQFF
TGTGCCAGTAGTATAGGAGGGACTATCGGCAATGAGCAGTTCTTC
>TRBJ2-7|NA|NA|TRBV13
CASATREKTIYEQYF
TGTGCCAGTGCTACCCGGGAAAAAACCATTTACGAGCAGTACTTC
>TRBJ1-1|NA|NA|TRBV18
CASSPQIEGAEAFF
TGTGCCAGCTCACCACAGATTGAGGGGGCTGAAGCTTTCTTT
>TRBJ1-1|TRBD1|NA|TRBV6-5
CASSKDRGLTEAFF
TGTGCCAGCAGCAAGGACAGGGGGCTTACTGAAGCTTTCTTT
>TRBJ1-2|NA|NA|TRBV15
CATSRPRVNRRGYTF
TGTGCCACCAGCAGACCGAGGGTTAATCGTCGTGGCTACACCTTC
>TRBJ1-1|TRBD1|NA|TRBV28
CASSIGTANTKAFF
TGTGCCAGCAGCATAGGGACAGCTAACACTAAAGCTTTCTTT
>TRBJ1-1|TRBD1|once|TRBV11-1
CASSPLDRGWANTEAFF
TGTGCCAGCAGTCCTTTGGACAGGGGTTGGGCGAACACTGAAGCTTTCTTT
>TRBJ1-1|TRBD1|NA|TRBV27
CASSLIGTVNTEAFF
TGTGCCAGCAGTTTAATCGGGACAGTGAACACTGAAGCTTTCTTT
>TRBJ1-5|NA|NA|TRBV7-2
CASSLSVNQPQHF
TGTGCCAGCAGCTTGTCTGTCAATCAGCCCCAGCATTTT
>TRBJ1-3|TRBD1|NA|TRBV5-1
CASSTSQGRSPGNTIYF
TGCGCCAGCAGCACTTCACAGGGGAGGTCTCCCGGAAACACCATATATTTT
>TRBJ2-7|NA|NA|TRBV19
CASSSSGEFSYEQYF
TGTGCCAGTAGTTCCTCGGGGGAATTCTCCTACGAGCAGTACTTC
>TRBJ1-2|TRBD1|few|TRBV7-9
CASSSHRGGYTF
TGTGCCAGCAGCTCGCACAGGGGTGGCTACACCTTC
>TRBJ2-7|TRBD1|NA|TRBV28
CASSTGQGAYEQYF
TGTGCCAGCAGTACGGGACAGGGGGCATACGAGCAGTACTTC
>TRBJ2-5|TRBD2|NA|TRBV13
CASSLGGAGGPSETQYF
TGTGCCAGCAGCTTAGGAGGGGCGGGAGGGCCGTCAGAGACCCAGTACTTC
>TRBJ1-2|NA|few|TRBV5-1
CASSPSSSNVGGDGYTF
TGCGCCAGCAGCCCTAGTTCGTCCAACGTGGGTGGCGATGGCTACACCTTC
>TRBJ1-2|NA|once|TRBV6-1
CASSVDPVGGYTF
TGTGCCAGCAGTGTAGACCCGGTCGGGGGCTACACCTTC
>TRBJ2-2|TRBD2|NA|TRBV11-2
CASSLVPSGRSGELFF
TGTGCCAGCAGCTTAGTCCCTAGCGGGAGATCCGGGGAGCTGTTTTTT
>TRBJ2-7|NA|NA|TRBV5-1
CASSLAELYEQYF
TGCGCCAGCAGCTTGGCCGAGCTCTACGAGCAGTACTTC
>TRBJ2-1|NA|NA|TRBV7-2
CASSLALTGNEQFF
TGTGCCAGCAGCTTAGCGCTTACGGGAAATGAGCAGTTCTTC
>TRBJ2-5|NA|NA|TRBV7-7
CASSPYRDIQETQYF
TGTGCCAGCAGCCCCTACCGGGACATACAAGAGACCCAGTACTTC